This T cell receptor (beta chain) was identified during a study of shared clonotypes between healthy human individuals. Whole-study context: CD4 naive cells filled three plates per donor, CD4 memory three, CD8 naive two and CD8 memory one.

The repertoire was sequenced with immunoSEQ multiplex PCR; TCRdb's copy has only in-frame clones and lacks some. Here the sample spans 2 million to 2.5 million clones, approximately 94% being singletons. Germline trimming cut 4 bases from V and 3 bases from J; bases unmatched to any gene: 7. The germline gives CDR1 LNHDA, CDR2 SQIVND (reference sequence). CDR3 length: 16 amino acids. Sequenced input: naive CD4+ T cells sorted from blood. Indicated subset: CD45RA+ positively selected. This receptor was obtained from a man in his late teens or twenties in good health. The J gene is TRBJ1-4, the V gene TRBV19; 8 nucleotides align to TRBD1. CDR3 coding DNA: TGTGCCAGTAGTACTTACGGACAGGGTTCTAATGAAAAACTGTTTTTT. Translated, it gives CASSTYGQGSNEKLFF.